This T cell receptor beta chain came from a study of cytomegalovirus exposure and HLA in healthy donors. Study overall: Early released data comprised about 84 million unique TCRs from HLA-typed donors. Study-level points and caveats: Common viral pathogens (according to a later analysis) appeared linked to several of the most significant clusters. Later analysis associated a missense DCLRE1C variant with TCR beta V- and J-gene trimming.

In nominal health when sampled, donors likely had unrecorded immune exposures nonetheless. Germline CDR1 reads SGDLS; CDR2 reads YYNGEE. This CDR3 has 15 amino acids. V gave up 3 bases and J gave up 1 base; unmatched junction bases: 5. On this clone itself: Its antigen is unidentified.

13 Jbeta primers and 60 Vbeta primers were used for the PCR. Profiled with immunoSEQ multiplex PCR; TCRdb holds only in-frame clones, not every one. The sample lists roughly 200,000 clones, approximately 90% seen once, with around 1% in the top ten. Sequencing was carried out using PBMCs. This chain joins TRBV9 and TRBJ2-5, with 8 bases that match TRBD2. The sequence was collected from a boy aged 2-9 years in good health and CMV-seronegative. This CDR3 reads CASSALRGAQETQYF. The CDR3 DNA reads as TGTGCCAGCAGCGCCCTGCGGGGGGCCCAAGAGACCCAGTACTTC.